This T cell receptor (beta chain) was profiled in a study of blood T cell repertoires in COVID-19. About the research overall: Researchers got acute and convalescent COVID-19 samples from the United States, Italy and Spain. T cells, B-cell-depleted T cells, or PBMCs supplied cDNA or gDNA.

Original processing notes: Quantification of nucleated cells was approximated via reference gene primer amplification. TCRdb's table, derived via immunoSEQ multiplex PCR, lists solely in-frame clones and lacks some. V and J calls plus clone size are reproduced from that table; the DNA served to infer D and trimming. The repertoire has 98,000 or so clones, roughly 84% of them found once; the top ten carry about 27%. Germline CDR1 DFQATT, CDR2 SNEGSKA (reference sequence). This CDR3 has 12 amino acids. Between the trimmed V and J ends, which lost 3 bases and 4 bases, there was a span of 9 bases. Sequencing was carried out using peripheral blood. The chain combines TRBV20-1 with TRBJ1-1; perhaps TRBD1 as D (6 bases). The receptor was isolated from a man aged 55 to 69 with acute or convalescent COVID-19. CDR3 bases: TGCAGTGCTAGTAACAGGGCCACTGAAGCTTTCTTT. Amino acid sequence: CSASNRATEAFF.